This is a list of T cell receptor beta chains from one sample in a study of OX40 agonist ivuxolimab in advanced cancers. Using immunoSEQ multiplex PCR, the repertoire was profiled, and TCRdb retains in-frame clones only, with some absent. The sample has around 69,000 clones; around 88% are singletons. The source material was CD4+ or CD8+ T cells sorted from blood, sampled in a trial of the OX40 agonist ivuxolimab. The source of these receptors is an adult with an advanced solid tumor such as melanoma, head and neck, liver or kidney cancer. Each CDR3 is given with its conserved first and last residue. A D gene is named only where the DNA matches it firmly. Expanded clones are given a class, and other clones once, few, many or no size at all.

j_call d_call v_call clone_size cdr3_aa cdr3_nt
TRBJ2-1 NA TRBV5-5 NA CASSLLPTGTRNEQFF TGTGCCAGCAGCCTGTTACCAACAGGAACCCGCAATGAGCAGTTCTTC
TRBJ2-2 NA TRBV11-2 NA CASSVTGLANTGELFF TGTGCCAGCAGCGTAACGGGACTCGCTAACACCGGGGAGCTGTTTTTT
TRBJ1-1 NA TRBV11-2 NA CASSLVGVMNTEAFF TGTGCCAGCAGCTTAGTAGGGGTTATGAACACTGAAGCTTTCTTT
TRBJ2-2 NA TRBV7-2 once CASSLAGGELFF TGTGCCAGCAGCTTAGCGGGCGGGGAGCTGTTTTTT
TRBJ2-1 TRBD1 TRBV7-3 NA CASSSQTGQQFF TGTGCCAGCAGCTCCCAGACAGGGCAGCAGTTCTTC
TRBJ2-4 TRBD2 TRBV5-4 NA CASSTGLAENIQYF TGTGCCAGCAGCACGGGACTAGCGGAAAACATTCAGTACTTC
TRBJ1-4 TRBD1 TRBV2 NA CASTGTANEKLFF TGTGCCAGCACGGGGACAGCGAATGAAAAACTGTTTTTT
TRBJ1-2 NA TRBV5-6 NA CASSLAGTPGYTF TGTGCCAGCAGCTTGGCAGGGACTCCTGGCTACACCTTC
TRBJ1-1 NA TRBV6-5 NA CASRLTGNTEAFF TGTGCCAGCAGACTAACAGGGAACACTGAAGCTTTCTTT
TRBJ2-3 NA TRBV18 NA CASSPGQGTDTQYF TGTGCCAGCTCACCCGGGCAGGGGACAGATACGCAGTATTTT
TRBJ2-7 TRBD2 TRBV2 NA CASSVLREGVQYF TGTGCCAGCAGTGTGCTGCGGGAGGGTGTGCAGTACTTC
TRBJ1-3 NA TRBV2 NA CASSLPVRGGDLLSGNTIYF TGTGCCAGCAGTCTCCCCGTACGTGGAGGGGACCTTCTCTCTGGAAACACCATATATTTT
TRBJ2-7 NA TRBV21-1 NA CAPRSQERKPYEQYF TGTGCCCCCCGATCTCAGGAGCGGAAACCGTACGAGCAGTACTTC
TRBJ1-1 NA TRBV6-5 NA CASGPRQTNTEAFF TGTGCCAGCGGCCCTAGACAGACTAACACTGAAGCTTTCTTT
TRBJ1-1 NA TRBV6-1 NA CASDSRNTEAFF TGTGCCTCTGACAGCAGAAACACTGAAGCTTTCTTT
TRBJ2-2 NA TRBV6-5 NA CASSKTGSLTGELFF TGTGCCAGCAGTAAAACAGGGTCTCTGACCGGGGAGCTGTTTTTT
TRBJ1-1 NA TRBV11-2 once CASSLVYGSTEAFF TGTGCCAGCAGCTTAGTATATGGGAGCACTGAAGCTTTCTTT
TRBJ1-1 NA TRBV10-1 NA CASSEGTEAFF TGCGCCAGCAGTGAGGGGACAGAAGCTTTCTTT
TRBJ1-2 NA TRBV5-1 NA CASSLSSYGYTF TGCGCCAGCAGCTTGTCGTCCTATGGCTACACCTTC
TRBJ2-1 TRBD2 TRBV9 NA CASSVAGGNEQFF TGTGCCAGCAGCGTAGCGGGGGGCAATGAGCAGTTCTTC
TRBJ2-1 NA TRBV29-1 NA CSVTLLLTGVSEQFF TGCAGCGTTACGTTGTTGCTAACTGGAGTGAGTGAGCAGTTCTTC
TRBJ2-7 TRBD2 TRBV7-9 NA CASSPRLSGGYEQYF TGTGCCAGCAGCCCTCGTCTTAGCGGGGGCTACGAGCAGTACTTC
TRBJ1-1 TRBD1 TRBV7-9 NA CASSFDRGSAEAFF TGTGCCAGCAGCTTTGACAGGGGGAGCGCTGAAGCTTTCTTT
TRBJ2-2 TRBD1 TRBV6-5 NA CASRLDRGTGELFF TGTGCCAGCAGACTCGACAGGGGAACCGGGGAGCTGTTTTTT
TRBJ2-5 NA TRBV7-9 NA CASSRQQETQYF TGTGCCAGCAGCCGTCAACAAGAGACCCAGTACTTC
TRBJ2-7 NA TRBV7-2 NA CASSLDPASYEQYF TGTGCCAGCAGCTTAGACCCCGCCTCCTACGAGCAGTACTTC
TRBJ2-2 TRBD2 TRBV7-9 NA CASGPGGGTGELFF TGTGCCAGTGGCCCCGGGGGGGGCACCGGGGAGCTGTTTTTT
TRBJ2-7 NA TRBV6-5 NA CASSRAGDYEQYF TGTGCCAGCAGCCGGGCCGGGGACTACGAGCAGTACTTC
TRBJ2-3 NA TRBV6-1 NA CASSEADFRPQYF TGTGCCAGCAGTGAAGCGGACTTTCGGCCGCAGTATTTT
TRBJ2-5 NA TRBV2 once CASSENGQPSETQYF TGTGCCAGCAGTGAGAACGGGCAGCCAAGCGAGACCCAGTACTTC
TRBJ1-2 NA TRBV19 NA CASSTPQRTRNYGYTF TGTGCCAGTAGTACCCCTCAAAGAACACGGAACTATGGCTACACCTTC
TRBJ1-5 NA TRBV21-1 NA CASSPEGKRGNQPQHF TGTGCCAGCAGCCCGGAGGGTAAACGGGGCAATCAGCCCCAGCATTTT
TRBJ2-1 TRBD2 TRBV19 NA CASSISLAGADEQFF TGTGCCAGTAGTATTTCCCTAGCGGGAGCGGATGAGCAGTTCTTC
TRBJ1-1 NA TRBV11-1 NA CASSLLFYPDGNTEAFF TGTGCCAGCAGCCTCCTCTTCTATCCCGACGGGAACACTGAAGCTTTCTTT
TRBJ1-2 NA TRBV2 NA CASSPQSTGGYTF TGTGCCAGCAGCCCCCAGTCGACCGGCGGCTACACCTTC
TRBJ2-2 NA TRBV2 NA CASSAGGNGELFF TGTGCCAGCAGTGCTGGGGGAAACGGGGAGCTGTTTTTT
TRBJ2-7 TRBD1 TRBV6-1 NA CASSGQGAPPYEQYF TGTGCCAGCAGTGGACAGGGCGCCCCTCCTTACGAGCAGTACTTC
TRBJ2-3 TRBD2 TRBV9 NA CASSVRPGTSPVAGTQYF TGTGCCAGCAGCGTAAGGCCCGGGACTAGCCCTGTGGCGGGTACGCAGTATTTT
TRBJ2-7 NA TRBV28 few CASHSNYEQYF TGTGCCAGCCACAGCAATTACGAGCAGTACTTC
TRBJ2-4 NA TRBV11-2 NA CASSLDAGIAKNIQYF TGTGCCAGCAGCTTAGATGCGGGAATAGCCAAAAACATTCAGTACTTC
TRBJ2-1 TRBD2 TRBV7-9 NA CASSETSWYYNEQFF TGTGCCAGCAGCGAGACTAGCTGGTACTACAATGAGCAGTTCTTC